A single sample is the source of the 21 T cell receptor beta chains below, sequenced in a study of response to subunit inactivated influenza vaccine. TCRdb recomputed calls from the RT-PCR reads with MiXCR, one row per CDR3 protein. The sample holds hundreds of thousands of distinct CDR3 sequences, about 25% seen once. The sequencing here drew on CD4+ T cells sorted from PBMCs, taken about 5 days after vaccination. The source of these receptors is a middle-aged man who received an inactivated influenza vaccine.

In its sample, this clonotype was seen many times. The gene calls are TRBV20-1 and TRBJ2-5, with D possibly TRBD1 on 6 matching bases. This CDR3 contains 14 residues. The germline gives CDR1 DFQATT, CDR2 SNEGSKA (reference sequence). Trimming pared 5 bases from V and 2 bases from J, leaving 15 bases between. The CDR3 sequence is CSADLGARQETQYF. CDR3 DNA: TGCAGTGCTGATTTGGGGGCCCGACAAGAGACCCAGTACTTC.

This clonotype was detected many times. This CDR3 reads CSASYPRDREQYF. The CDR3 bases are TGCAGTGCTAGTTATCCCCGGGACAGAGAGCAGTATTTT. The chain has TRBV20-1 and TRBJ2-3; the match to TRBD1 covers 7 bases. The CDR3 is 13 amino acids. Germline assignment: CDR1 DFQATT and CDR2 SNEGSKA (reference sequence). V was pared by 3 bases and J by 11 bases, with 11 bases of the junction left unmatched.

This clonotype showed up just a few times. The chain joins TRBV10-3 to TRBJ2-3, with 7 bases identical to TRBD2. The germline V gene encodes CDR1 ENHRY and CDR2 SYGVKD. CDR3 size: 12 residues. V lost 10 bases and J lost 2; bases outside the gene matches: 3. DNA of the CDR3: TGTGCCACGGGACTACCCACAGATACGCAGTATTTT. Translation: CATGLPTDTQYF.

V gene TRBV20-1 combines with J gene TRBJ2-7; D is unclear. This CDR3 is 12 amino acids long. Germline V gives CDR1 DFQATT, CDR2 SNEGSKA (reference sequence). V was shortened by 2 bases and J by 5 bases, with 10 bases between the two germline ends. CDR3 bases: TGCAGTGCTAGACGCCCTAGAGACGAGCAGTACTTC. Translating it yields CSARRPRDEQYF.

Only a few counts were recorded for this clonotype. This sequence joins TRBV14 and TRBJ2-7; no definite D call. Trimming stripped 1 base from V and 2 bases from J, with 6 bases between. Germline V CDR1 and CDR2: SGHDN, FVKESK. The CDR3 contains 13 residues. The CDR3 bases are TGTGCCAGCAGCCAAGGGCCTCCCTACGAGCAGTACTTC. It is translated as CASSQGPPYEQYF.

This clonotype was picked up a small number of times. This chain joins TRBV29-1 and TRBJ2-4; no definite D call. CDR1 and CDR2 (germline): SQVTM, ANQGSEA. CDR3 size: 16 residues. The V end was cut by 4 bases, the J end by 0 bases, with 16 bases between. CDR3 sequence (DNA): TGCAGCGTTGTTGCCAGGCGAAGACTAGCCAAAAACATTCAGTACTTC. This sequence encodes CSVVARRRLAKNIQYF. Filled out from reference TRBV29-1 and TRBJ2-4, the complete variable domain reads SAVISQKPSRDICQRGTSLTIQCQVDSQVTMMFWYRQQPGQSLTLIATANQGSEATYESGFVIDKFPISRPNLTFSTLTVSNMSPEDSSIYLCSVVARRRLAKNIQYFGAGTRLSVL.

The chain couples TRBV18 to TRBJ2-7; D is possibly TRBD1 (6 bases). The germline CDR1 and CDR2 sequences are KGHSH and LQKENI. V lost 6 bases and J 6 bases, leaving 15 bases between the germline ends. The CDR3 spans 13 residues. The CDR3 nucleotides are TGTGCCAGCTCCCGCTCGGGACACCCCGAGCAGTACTTC. Translated, it gives CASSRSGHPEQYF. Drawing the rest from reference TRBV18 and TRBJ2-7, the complete variable domain is NAGVMQNPRHLVRRRGQEARLRCSPMKGHSHVYWYRQLPEEGLKFMVYLQKENIIDESGMPKERFSAEFPKEGPSILRIQQVVRGDSAAYFCASSRSGHPEQYFGPGTRLTVT.

The chain has TRBV27 and TRBJ2-7; TRBD2 agrees at 7 bases. Losses at the gene ends were 0 bases for V and 6 bases for J; bases not matched to a gene: 8. From germline, CDR1 is MNHEY and CDR2 SMNVEV (reference sequence). The CDR3 is made up of 15 amino acids. The CDR3 nucleotides read TGTGCCAGCAGTTTATCGAGGCTAGCGGTTCGCGAGCAGTACTTC. Translated: CASSLSRLAVREQYF.

This clonotype was seen a few times. The V call is TRBV29-1, the J call TRBJ2-5; possible D gene TRBD2, 5 bases. CDR1 and CDR2 (germline): SQVTM, ANQGSEA. V lost 4 bases and J lost 4, with 10 bases in between. CDR3 length: 12 residues. The CDR3 here is CSVAGYGETQYF. The CDR3 DNA follows: TGCAGCGTTGCGGGGTACGGAGAGACCCAGTACTTC.

The chain joins TRBV10-3 to TRBJ2-3, with D tentatively TRBD2 (6 bases). CDR3 length equals 13 residues. Trimming left V 4 bases short and J 4 bases short, with 9 bases between. From germline, CDR1 is ENHRY and CDR2 SYGVKD. The CDR3 region has the DNA TGTGCCATCAGTGTGACGGGAGCAGATACGCAGTATTTT. Translated, it gives CAISVTGADTQYF.

This clonotype appeared once. The junction departs from germline at one end; a sequencing error may be responsible. The chain uses TRBV12-3 or TRBV12-4 and TRBJ1-3; D unclear. CDR3 length: 12 residues. CDR3 protein: CASSFVGNTIHF. The CDR3 nucleotides are TGTGCCAGCAGTTTTGTGGGAAACACCATACATTTT.

V usage is TRBV20-1 and J usage is TRBJ2-1, with 7 nucleotides matching TRBD2. The CDR3 runs to 12 residues. CDR1 DFQATT and CDR2 SNEGSKA come from the germline V gene (reference sequence). CDR3 region: CRPSGGSNEQFF. DNA for the CDR3: TGCAGACCTAGCGGCGGGAGCAATGAGCAGTTCTTC.

This rearrangement joins TRBV5-1 to TRBJ2-1; 8 bases align to TRBD2. Looked up from germline, CDR1 is SGHRS and CDR2 is YFSETQ. The CDR3 length is 15 residues. V shed 7 bases, J shed 6 bases, and the junction held 12 bases outside the gene matches. This chain's CDR3 is CASAEQGLGPNEQFF. The CDR3 bases are TGCGCCAGCGCCGAGCAGGGACTAGGCCCCAATGAGCAGTTCTTC. Variable domain in full (rest from reference TRBV5-1 and TRBJ2-1): KAGVTQTPRYLIKTRGQQVTLSCSPISGHRSVSWYQQTPGQGLQFLFEYFSETQRNKGNFPGRFSGRQFSNSRSEMNVSTLELGDSALYLCASAEQGLGPNEQFFGPGTRLTVL.

This clonotype showed up just a few times. The genes are TRBV15 and TRBJ2-3; D possibly matches TRBD1 or TRBD2 (7 bases each). V was shortened by 3 bases and J by 4 bases, with 14 bases between the two germline ends. The CDR3 extends over 15 amino acids. Per the germline V gene, CDR1 is LNHNV and CDR2 is YYDKDF (reference sequence). DNA of the CDR3: TGTGCCACCAGCAGCTACAGGGGAGGGCCAGATACGCAGTATTTT. Translation gives CATSSYRGGPDTQYF.

V gene TRBV7-2 combines with J gene TRBJ2-3, with D unresolved. The CDR3 has 15 residues. V lost 2 bases, J lost 1 base, and 10 bases lay in between. Germline CDR1 reads SGHTA; CDR2 reads FQGNSA. The CDR3 spells CASSLQPRGTDTQYF. The CDR3 DNA follows: TGTGCCAGCAGCTTACAACCCCGGGGCACAGATACGCAGTATTTT.

This chain links TRBV2 with TRBJ2-2; D not resolved. The germline gives CDR1 SNHLY, CDR2 FYNNEI. There are 17 residues in the CDR3. The germline V and J ends were trimmed by 3 bases and 2 bases, with 16 bases remaining between them. CDR3 DNA sequence: TGTGCCAGCAGTGACGAGGTATCGGGCGGAAACACCGGGGAGCTGTTTTTT. Its protein is CASSDEVSGGNTGELFF. Supplemented by reference TRBV2 and TRBJ2-2, the full variable domain reads EPEVTQTPSHQVTQMGQEVILRCVPISNHLYFYWYRQILGQKVEFLVSFYNNEISEKSEIFDDQFSVERPDGSNFTLKIRSTKLEDSAMYFCASSDEVSGGNTGELFFGEGSRLTVL.

This clonotype has only a few counts. The rearrangement joins TRBV5-1 to TRBJ2-3; TRBD2 matches 9 bases. V lost 4 bases, J lost 2 bases, and 11 bases stayed unmatched. The CDR3 is 17 residues long. Germline V gives CDR1 SGHRS, CDR2 YFSETQ. The CDR3 nucleotides read TGCGCCAGCAGCGCGGGTGCGAGCGGGGGGACCACAGATACGCAGTATTTT. It codes for CASSAGASGGTTDTQYF.

The chain uses TRBV7-2 and TRBJ1-5; the match to TRBD1 covers 8 bases. The ends lost 5 bases at V and 6 bases at J; junction bases unmatched: 9. CDR3 size: 15 residues. From germline, CDR1 is SGHTA and CDR2 FQGNSA. CDR3 region: CASSESQGAGQPQHF. In nucleotides, the CDR3 is TGTGCCAGCAGCGAGAGTCAGGGGGCTGGTCAGCCCCAGCATTTT. The full variable domain, with the rest looked up from reference TRBV7-2 and TRBJ1-5, is GAGVSQSPSNKVTEKGKDVELRCDPISGHTALYWYRQSLGQGLEFLIYFQGNSAPDKSGLPSDRFSAERTGGSVSTLTIQRTQQEDSAVYLCASSESQGAGQPQHFGDGTRLSIL.

The CDR3 bases are TGTGCCAGCAGCTGGAGTCGCTCCTACAATGAGCAGTTCTTC. Translated: CASSWSRSYNEQFF. The chain combines TRBV11-3 with TRBJ2-1; D remains ambiguous. CDR3 length: 14 residues. Trimming removed 4 bases from V and 0 bases from J, with 7 bases in between. Germline-derived CDR1 and CDR2 are SGHNT and YENEEA.

There are a few counts of this clonotype. CDR3 coding DNA: TGCAGTGCTAACGGGGATTCCTACGAGCAGTACTTC. Amino acid sequence: CSANGDSYEQYF. The chain is built from TRBV20-1 and TRBJ2-7; D perhaps matches TRBD2 (5 bases). The V gene's germline CDR1 is DFQATT and CDR2 SNEGSKA (reference sequence). The germline V and J ends were trimmed by 4 bases and 1 base, with 8 bases remaining between them. The CDR3 runs to 12 residues.

The V call is TRBV7-2, the J call TRBJ2-5, with D perhaps matching TRBD2 (5 bases). Germline V gene sequence: CDR1 SGHTA, CDR2 FQGNSA. V was trimmed by 6 bases and J by 2 bases, leaving 10 bases between them. The CDR3 consists of 13 residues. CDR3 coding DNA: TGTGCCAGCAGTATTAGCGTTCAAGAGACCCAGTACTTC. Translation: CASSISVQETQYF.